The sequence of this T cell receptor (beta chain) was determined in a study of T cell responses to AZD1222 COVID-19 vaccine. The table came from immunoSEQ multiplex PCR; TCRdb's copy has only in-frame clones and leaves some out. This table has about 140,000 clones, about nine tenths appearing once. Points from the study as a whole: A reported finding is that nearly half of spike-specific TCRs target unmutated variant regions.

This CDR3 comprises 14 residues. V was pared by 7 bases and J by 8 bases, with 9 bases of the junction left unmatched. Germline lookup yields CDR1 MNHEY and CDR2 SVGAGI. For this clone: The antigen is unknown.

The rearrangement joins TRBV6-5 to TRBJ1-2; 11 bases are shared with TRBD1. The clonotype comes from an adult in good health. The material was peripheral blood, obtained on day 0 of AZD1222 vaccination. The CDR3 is CASTYSGQGGGYTF. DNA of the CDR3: TGTGCCAGCACCTACTCGGGACAGGGGGGAGGCTACACCTTC.